This T cell receptor beta chain was sequenced for a study of regulatory T cells in long-lasting Graves disease. CDR3 length: 13 residues. V was pared by 4 bases and J by 7 bases, with 14 bases between. The germline CDR1 and CDR2 sequences are SQVTM and ANQGSEA. Time point noted: persistent/refractory GD, antithyroid drugs over 5 years with positive TRAb. The TCR library used RNA extracted from PBMCs. This clonotype was counted ten times or more. In building TCR beta libraries, iRepertoire HTBI primers were used together with Arm-PCR of CDR3 regions. One entry per CDR3 protein, called by TCRdb with MiXCR from the multiplex PCR reads. The sample contains about 470,000 distinct CDR3 sequences, about 22% of which appear only once.

The sequencing used peripheral blood mononuclear cells (PBMCs), collected when the disease was refractory, from a patient treated with antithyroid drugs. The sequence was collected from a female donor with Graves disease. This chain connects TRBV29-1 to TRBJ1-5; weak D call: TRBD1 (5 bases). CDR3 sequence: CSVGQLEGQPQHF. The CDR3 DNA follows: TGCAGCGTTGGTCAGCTGGAGGGGCAGCCCCAGCATTTT.